The TCR beta chain described here comes from a study of blood T cells in healthy people across ages. On this clonotype itself: The antigen remains unidentified.

V was clipped by 4 bases and J by 0 bases, with 2 bases between them. The CDR3 is made up of 11 amino acids. CDR1 is SQVTM, CDR2 ANQGSEA, per germline. Healthy Caucasian individuals from Russia aged roughly 6 to 100 were enrolled as donors. Study-wide results and caveats: Estimates of diversity drawn from one million T cells were considered underestimates. Any changes in expanded clonotypes were possibly confounded, as donor CMV status remained unknown.

Primed by a sample-barcoded 5' primer and a J-beta primer mix, a second PCR proceeded for about 7 to 12 cycles. TCRdb passed the 5' RACE reads through MiXCR, listing each CDR3 protein once. The data contain 780,000 or so distinct CDR3 sequences, roughly 56% of them singletons. The V and J genes are TRBV29-1 and TRBJ2-3, with no clear D. Sequenced input: blood. The source is a man aged 40-49 years in good health. The CDR3, as DNA: TGCAGCGTTGCTAGCACAGATACGCAGTATTTT. Its translation: CSVASTDTQYF.